Below are 20 T cell receptor beta chains sequenced from a single sample in a study of cytomegalovirus exposure and HLA in healthy donors. 60 Vbeta and 13 Jbeta primers were used in PCR. Sequencing was performed with immunoSEQ multiplex PCR; in TCRdb, only in-frame clones are kept and a portion is missing. The sample carries roughly 150,000 clones, approximately 81% recorded once. Sequencing was done on a sample of PBMCs. Source of these receptors: a male donor in good health and CMV-seronegative.

In its sample, this clone was seen a few times. The chain couples TRBV7-9 to TRBJ2-7, with TRBD1 matching over 8 bases. CDR1 is SEHNR, CDR2 FQNEAQ, per germline (reference sequence). This CDR3 has 13 amino acids. The trim removed 3 bases at V and 7 bases at J, leaving 5 bases unmatched. The CDR3 DNA follows: TGTGCCAGCAGCTTTATCAGGGGGCGGGAGCAGTACTTC. This encodes CASSFIRGREQYF.

The chain links TRBV19 to TRBJ2-2; 7 nucleotides line up with TRBD1. Trimming removed 5 bases from V and 7 bases from J; junction bases left unmatched: 7. The CDR3 is 14 residues long. Looked up from germline, CDR1 is LNHDA and CDR2 is SQIVND (reference sequence). CDR3 amino acids: CASSLRGHGGELFF. CDR3 DNA sequence: TGTGCCAGTAGTCTAAGGGGGCATGGCGGGGAGCTGTTTTTT.

This chain links TRBV9 with TRBJ1-1; the D gene is possibly TRBD1 (6 bases). The germline V gene encodes CDR1 SGDLS and CDR2 YYNGEE. This CDR3 comprises 17 residues. V lost 4 bases and J lost 2, with 21 bases in between. CDR3 sequence reads: CASSRTVSTGKNTEAFF. CDR3 sequence (DNA): TGTGCCAGCAGCAGGACAGTCTCTACTGGGAAAAACACTGAAGCTTTCTTT.

The V and J genes are TRBV2 and TRBJ2-1; TRBD2 agrees at 8 bases. V lost 6 bases and J lost 6; bases outside the gene matches: 10. The germline CDR1 and CDR2 sequences are SNHLY and FYNNEI. CDR3 length equals 15 residues. DNA for the CDR3: TGTGCCAGCAGCCTCGGACTAGCTTCGGTCAATGAGCAGTTCTTC. Its translation: CASSLGLASVNEQFF.

This rearrangement joins TRBV28 to TRBJ2-5; 10 nucleotides agree with TRBD1. The V gene end was trimmed by 6 bases and the J gene end by 11 bases; junction bases not matched to a gene: 9. Germline V CDR1 and CDR2: MDHEN, SYDVKM. This CDR3 is 13 amino acids long. Written as DNA, the CDR3 is TGTGCCAGCAGGCCGGGACAGGGGCATGAGCAGTACTTC. It specifies CASRPGQGHEQYF.

The chain carries TRBV27 and TRBJ1-2; the D gene is possibly TRBD1 (6 bases). The CDR3 contains 16 residues. V was pared by 6 bases and J by 0 bases, with 17 bases between. Per germline, CDR1 MNHEY and CDR2 SMNVEV (reference sequence). The CDR3 bases are TGTGCCAGCAGGCACGCTTCGCAGGGGACTAACTATGGCTACACCTTC. Translating it yields CASRHASQGTNYGYTF.

This chain uses TRBV28 with TRBJ2-1; TRBD2 aligns across 10 bases. This CDR3 has 15 amino acids. The V and J ends lost 8 bases and 5 bases, in that order; junction bases with no gene match: 9. Germline V gene data show CDR1 as MDHEN and CDR2 as SYDVKM. CDR3 nucleotide sequence: TGTGCCAGCCCGAACCTAGCGGGGGTGAACAATGAGCAGTTCTTC. It codes for CASPNLAGVNNEQFF.

V and J are TRBV9 and TRBJ2-3; 9 bases are a match to TRBD2. Germline V CDR1 and CDR2: SGDLS, YYNGEE. This CDR3 is 16 amino acids long. V trimming: 0 bases; J trimming: 5 bases; junction bases outside the gene matches: 7. CDR3 in amino acids: CASSVVGSGRGDTQYF. CDR3 DNA sequence: TGTGCCAGCAGCGTAGTTGGTAGCGGGAGAGGAGATACGCAGTATTTT.

This rearrangement joins TRBV15 to TRBJ1-2; no clear D gene. The CDR3 has 15 residues. V lost 0 bases and J 5 bases, leaving 13 bases between the germline ends. CDR1 and CDR2 (germline): LNHNV, YYDKDF (reference sequence). CDR3 amino acids: CATSRDLMAVYGYTF. CDR3 in DNA: TGTGCCACCAGCAGAGATTTAATGGCGGTATATGGCTACACCTTC.

The chain links TRBV27 to TRBJ1-1; 8 bases match TRBD1. This CDR3 region has 14 residues. V shed 5 bases and J 2 bases; nucleotides not matched to a gene: 4. Per the germline V gene, CDR1 is MNHEY and CDR2 is SMNVEV (reference sequence). The CDR3 is CASSRGTGNTEAFF. CDR3 bases: TGTGCCAGCAGTAGAGGGACAGGTAACACTGAAGCTTTCTTT.

The chain recombines TRBV5-1 with TRBJ1-2, with a weak D call TRBD1 (5 bases). The CDR3 has 15 amino acids. V lost 4 bases and J lost 0, with 13 bases in between. Germline CDR1 and CDR2: SGHRS and YFSETQ. This CDR3 is CASSPPGPANYGYTF. The CDR3, as DNA: TGCGCCAGCAGCCCTCCAGGGCCAGCTAACTATGGCTACACCTTC.

The rearrangement uses TRBV5-5 and TRBJ2-3; 9 bases are shared with TRBD2. The V gene end was trimmed by 3 bases and the J gene end by 4 bases; junction bases not matched to a gene: 9. The CDR3 loop spans 16 amino acids. CDR1 SGHKS and CDR2 YYEKEE come from the germline V gene (reference sequence). The CDR3 is CASSWGTSKSADTQYF. The DNA for the CDR3 is TGTGCCAGCAGCTGGGGGACTAGCAAGAGTGCAGATACGCAGTATTTT.

Only one count was recorded for this clone. The chain uses TRBV7-7 and TRBJ2-5; D perhaps matches TRBD2 (5 bases). Germline V lookup: CDR1 SSHAT, CDR2 FNYEAQ (reference sequence). Between the trimmed V and J ends, which lost 3 bases and 0 bases, there was a span of 20 bases. The CDR3 is made up of 18 amino acids. The DNA for the CDR3 is TGTGCCAGCAGCTTTTTGGTTCGGGGTTGGCAGGACCAAGAGACCCAGTACTTC. Encoded protein: CASSFLVRGWQDQETQYF.

The chain carries TRBV27 and TRBJ2-7, with 7 bases identical to TRBD1. The CDR3 runs 16 residues. CDR1 is MNHEY and CDR2 is SMNVEV in the germline V gene (reference sequence). With 4 bases clipped from V and 3 bases from J, the junction kept 12 bases outside the gene matches. This CDR3 reads CASSSPGTGVHYEQYF. CDR3 DNA: TGTGCCAGCAGTTCCCCAGGTACAGGGGTCCACTACGAGCAGTACTTC.

The sample holds one count of this clone. The chain carries TRBV4-1 and TRBJ1-5; D remains ambiguous. In germline, CDR1 is MGHRA, CDR2 YSYEKL. Trimming pared 3 bases from V and 4 bases from J, leaving 7 bases between. The CDR3 extends over 13 amino acids. The CDR3 sequence is CASSHPRNQPQHF. For the CDR3, the DNA is TGCGCCAGCAGCCACCCGAGGAATCAGCCCCAGCATTTT.

The rearrangement uses TRBV10-3 and TRBJ1-5; 9 bases are shared with TRBD1. The CDR3 covers 13 residues. Germline CDR1 reads ENHRY; CDR2 reads SYGVKD. Unmatched junction bases numbered 5, after V lost 8 bases and J lost 6 bases. The CDR3, as DNA: TGTGCCATCCGGGACAGGGATAGTCAGCCCCAGCATTTT. Amino acids: CAIRDRDSQPQHF.

The V and J genes are TRBV27 and TRBJ1-2; possibly TRBD1 for D (5 bases). CDR1 and CDR2 (germline): MNHEY, SMNVEV (reference sequence). Deletions cut 2 bases from V and 1 base from J, with 17 bases between. The CDR3 runs 17 residues. CDR3 nucleotide sequence: TGTGCCAGCAGTTTAACTCATACAGGTGCCGGTAACTATGGCTACACCTTC. Translating gives CASSLTHTGAGNYGYTF.

V and J are TRBV5-1 and TRBJ2-5; 13 bases fit TRBD2. V lost 4 bases to trimming and J lost 5 bases; unmatched junction nucleotides: 8. CDR1 and CDR2 from the germline V gene are SGHRS and YFSETQ. CDR3 length equals 16 residues. The CDR3 region has the DNA TGCGCCAGCAGCATCGGAGGACTAGCGGGAGATGAGACCCAGTACTTC. This encodes CASSIGGLAGDETQYF.

The chain combines TRBV14 with TRBJ2-3; 13 bases map to TRBD2. This CDR3 is built from 18 residues. V was pared by 2 bases and J by 1 base, with 6 bases of the junction left unmatched. The germline gives CDR1 SGHDN, CDR2 FVKESK. The CDR3 DNA sequence: TGTGCCAGCAGCCAAAACCTGGGACTAGCGGGACGCACAGATACGCAGTATTTT. Its protein is CASSQNLGLAGRTDTQYF.

This clone was observed a single time. The chain joins TRBV27 to TRBJ2-3; TRBD1 might be the D (6 bases). Per germline, CDR1 MNHEY and CDR2 SMNVEV (reference sequence). The ends were cut back, 1 base at V and 0 bases at J, with 8 bases in the middle. This CDR3 has 15 residues. CDR3 coding DNA: TGTGCCAGCAGTTTATACAGGGCCAGCACAGATACGCAGTATTTT. The encoded protein is CASSLYRASTDTQYF.